Below are 6 T cell receptor beta chains sequenced from a single sample in a study of CD8 T cells in Susac syndrome. Random hexamers were used to reverse transcribe an amount of roughly 0.5 to 1 ug RNA. TCRdb ran MiXCR on the immunoSEQ multiplex PCR reads and lists one entry per CDR3 protein. The sample shows about 150,000 distinct CDR3 sequences, about 96% of them seen only once. Sequenced material: CD4+ T cells from PBMCs. These receptors came from a human donor with Susac syndrome.

The rearrangement joins TRBV4-3 to TRBJ2-3; possible D gene TRBD1, 5 bases. The CDR3 loop spans 15 amino acids. V lost 0 bases, J lost 3 bases, and 10 bases lay in between. Germline V gene data show CDR1 as LGHNA and CDR2 as YSLEER. The CDR3 loop reads CASSQDRVGTDTQYF. As DNA, the CDR3 is TGCGCCAGCAGCCAAGACAGGGTGGGGACAGATACGCAGTATTTT.

The genes are TRBV6-5 and TRBJ1-1, with a tentative D call TRBD1 (6 bases). Trimming left V 6 bases short and J 5 bases short, with 13 bases between. CDR3 length equals 13 residues. The germline gives CDR1 MNHEY, CDR2 SVGAGI. CDR3 nucleotide sequence: TGTGCCAGCAGGCCCACAGGGCGGACTGAAGCTTTCTTT. This sequence encodes CASRPTGRTEAFF.

V and J are TRBV5-1 and TRBJ2-5; D may correspond to TRBD1 or TRBD2 (6 bases each). Trimming took 5 bases from V and 5 from J, leaving 13 bases between them. The CDR3 runs 13 residues. The germline gives CDR1 SGHRS, CDR2 YFSETQ. CDR3 sequence: CASRALGGETQYF. CDR3 nucleotides: TGCGCCAGCAGGGCGCTAGGGGGGGAGACCCAGTACTTC.

This clonotype has a single count. The V call is TRBV7-2, the J call TRBJ1-3; D remains ambiguous. The CDR3 sequence is 15 residues long. Germline V CDR1 and CDR2: SGHTA, FQGNSA. V was clipped by 5 bases and J by 2 bases, with 13 bases between them. The CDR3 loop is CASSELARTGNTIYF. DNA of the CDR3: TGTGCCAGCAGCGAGTTAGCCAGAACTGGAAACACCATATATTTT.

This chain uses TRBV7-9 with TRBJ1-5; the match to TRBD1 covers 7 bases. This CDR3 spans 14 amino acids. V lost 5 bases to trimming and J lost 9 bases; unmatched junction nucleotides: 10. Per the germline V gene, CDR1 is SEHNR and CDR2 is FQNEAQ (reference sequence). The CDR3 protein is CASSLGPQGLPQHF. The CDR3 DNA sequence: TGTGCCAGCAGCCTAGGACCACAGGGGCTGCCCCAGCATTTT. The whole variable domain, remainder taken from reference TRBV7-9 and TRBJ1-5, is DTGVSQNPRHKITKRGQNVTFRCDPISEHNRLYWYRQTLGQGPEFLTYFQNEAQLEKSRLLSDRFSAERPKGSFSTLEIQRTEQGDSAMYLCASSLGPQGLPQHFGDGTRLSIL.

The V call is TRBV14, the J call TRBJ1-1; D unclear. The CDR3 spans 13 residues. V shed 3 bases and J shed 3 bases, with 8 bases lying between them. Germline-derived CDR1 and CDR2 are SGHDN and FVKESK. CDR3 coding DNA: TGTGCCAGCAGCCAGGTGGTCGACACTGAAGCTTTCTTT. Encoded protein: CASSQVVDTEAFF.